The 15 T cell receptor beta chains given below trace back to one sample, sequenced in a study of blood T cell repertoires in COVID-19. Sequenced by immunoSEQ multiplex PCR; TCRdb stores in-frame clones only, minus some. The sample lists under 300,000 clones, roughly 80% occurring once. Source material: peripheral blood. The receptor set was obtained from a middle-aged woman with active or convalescent COVID-19.

This clone has just a few counts. The gene calls are TRBV3-1 (or the pseudogene TRBV3-2) and TRBJ1-1; 9 bases match TRBD1. V shed 4 bases and J 1 base; nucleotides not matched to a gene: 7. There are 16 residues in the CDR3. Germline CDR1 LGHDT, CDR2 YNNKEL (reference sequence). The CDR3 region is CASSPGTGNGNTEAFF. The CDR3 DNA is TGTGCCAGCAGCCCAGGGACAGGGAACGGGAACACTGAAGCTTTCTTT.

V and J are TRBV7-9 and TRBJ2-7, with D tentatively TRBD1 (5 bases). The germline V and J ends were trimmed by 5 bases and 3 bases, with 14 bases remaining between them. Germline values: CDR1 SEHNR, CDR2 FQNEAQ (reference sequence). The CDR3 spans 14 residues. The CDR3 nucleotides read TGTGCCAGCAGCGCCCGGACACAGGTCTACGAGCAGTACTTC. As protein: CASSARTQVYEQYF.

This clone has ten or more counts. The chain uses TRBV10-3 and TRBJ1-2; D call uncertain. Germline V lookup: CDR1 ENHRY, CDR2 SYGVKD. Trimming took 10 bases from V and 8 from J, leaving 23 bases between them. The length of the CDR3 is 14 residues. The CDR3 nucleotides are TGTGCCAGCCTATCCCCCTCCTCACCCAGGGGCTACACCTTC. It specifies CASLSPSSPRGYTF.

CDR3: CASSSAGRIIYEQYF. The CDR3 bases are TGTGCCAGCAGCTCCGCGGGACGGATAATTTACGAGCAGTACTTC. The rearrangement joins TRBV7-9 to TRBJ2-7; possible D gene TRBD2, 6 bases. Germline CDR1 reads SEHNR; CDR2 reads FQNEAQ (reference sequence). V shed 4 bases and J shed 4 bases, with 17 bases lying between them. The CDR3 is made up of 15 amino acids.

The rearrangement links TRBV9 to TRBJ2-1; D gene ambiguous. V lost 5 bases and J 2 bases, leaving 20 bases between the germline ends. Germline V gene data show CDR1 as SGDLS and CDR2 as YYNGEE. CDR3 size: 17 residues. The CDR3 nucleotides are TGTGCCAGCAGTCCTACCTCCCTCACCGCGCCCTACAATGAGCAGTTCTTC. Amino acid sequence: CASSPTSLTAPYNEQFF.

The chain uses TRBV20-1 and TRBJ1-5; D unresolved. Germline loops: CDR1 DFQATT, CDR2 SNEGSKA (reference sequence). Deletions cut 3 bases from V and 1 base from J, with 7 bases between. The CDR3 is 13 amino acids. CDR3 bases: TGCAGTGCTAGTGAACTGAGCAATCAGCCCCAGCATTTT. This sequence encodes CSASELSNQPQHF.

The rearrangement uses TRBV18 and TRBJ2-1, with a tentative D call TRBD1 (6 bases). Trimming removed 2 bases from V and 6 bases from J, with 14 bases in between. From germline, CDR1 is KGHSH and CDR2 LQKENI. This CDR3 has 15 amino acids. Written as DNA, the CDR3 is TGTGCCAGCTCACCAAGGGGGAGCTCGGGCAATGAGCAGTTCTTC. Translated, it gives CASSPRGSSGNEQFF.

The chain recombines TRBV9 with TRBJ2-1; D is possibly TRBD1 (5 bases). Trimming took 1 base from V and 5 from J, leaving 7 bases between them. Germline V CDR1 and CDR2: SGDLS, YYNGEE. CDR3 length: 13 amino acids. CDR3 protein: CASSVRGNNEQFF. CDR3 DNA sequence: TGTGCCAGCAGCGTAAGGGGCAACAATGAGCAGTTCTTC. Together with reference TRBV9 and TRBJ2-1, the CDR3 gives the full variable domain: DSGVTQTPKHLITATGQRVTLRCSPRSGDLSVYWYQQSLDQGLQFLIQYYNGEERAKGNILERFSAQQFPDLHSELNLSSLELGDSALYFCASSVRGNNEQFFGPGTRLTVL.

This chain uses TRBV6-5 with TRBJ1-4, with 10 positions matching TRBD1. The length of the CDR3 is 14 residues. V shed 4 bases, J shed 8 bases, and the junction held 4 bases outside the gene matches. CDR1 is MNHEY, CDR2 SVGAGI, per germline. In DNA, the CDR3 is TGTGCCAGCAGTTGGGGGACAGGGGACGAAAAACTGTTTTTT. Its protein is CASSWGTGDEKLFF.

The chain has TRBV9 and TRBJ2-1, with D tentatively TRBD2 (5 bases). V lost 4 bases and J 13 bases, leaving 15 bases between the germline ends. Germline V lookup: CDR1 SGDLS, CDR2 YYNGEE. This CDR3 has 12 amino acids. CDR3 protein: CASSPELGRQFF. CDR3 in DNA: TGTGCCAGCAGCCCCGAACTAGGCCGCCAGTTCTTC.

This clone was seen more than once but under ten times. The rearrangement uses TRBV6-5 and TRBJ1-6; 7 bases are shared with TRBD1. Losses at the gene ends were 8 bases for V and 7 bases for J; bases not matched to a gene: 8. The CDR3 covers 14 residues. CDR1 is MNHEY, CDR2 SVGAGI, per germline. The CDR3 loop reads CASGSDRANSPLHF. The CDR3, as DNA: TGTGCCAGCGGGTCCGACAGGGCAAATTCACCCCTCCACTTT.

The V gene is TRBV15, the J gene TRBJ2-3; maybe TRBD1 (5 bases). V was clipped by 1 base and J by 3 bases, with 5 bases between them. CDR3 length: 13 residues. Germline V lookup: CDR1 LNHNV, CDR2 YYDKDF (reference sequence). Here the CDR3 DNA reads TGTGCCACCAGCAGAGGACAGACAGATACGCAGTATTTT. This codes for CATSRGQTDTQYF.

The rearrangement links TRBV12-3 or TRBV12-4 to TRBJ1-1; possible D gene TRBD1, 6 bases. V was cut by 5 bases and J by 4 bases, with 11 bases left in between. The length of the CDR3 is 13 residues. CDR3 in amino acids: CASSQGRITEAFF. Written as DNA, the CDR3 is TGTGCCAGCAGTCAGGGGAGAATCACTGAAGCTTTCTTT.

This clone was detected only once. J is TRBJ1-1 and V is TRBV12-3 or TRBV12-4; 9 nucleotides agree with TRBD1. The CDR3 runs 13 residues. Trimming at V came to 0 bases and at J to 11 bases, leaving 4 bases not matched to a gene. The CDR3 DNA reads TGTGCCAGCAGTTTAGCGGGACAGGGACAGGCTTTCTTT. Its translation: CASSLAGQGQAFF.

The chain links TRBV18 to TRBJ1-1, with D hard to call. The V end lost 1 base, the J end lost 0 bases, and 3 bases lay between the germline ends. The CDR3 extends over 13 amino acids. Germline CDR1 reads KGHSH; CDR2 reads LQKENI. CDR3 in DNA: TGTGCCAGCTCACCACTATTGAACACTGAAGCTTTCTTT. It specifies CASSPLLNTEAFF.